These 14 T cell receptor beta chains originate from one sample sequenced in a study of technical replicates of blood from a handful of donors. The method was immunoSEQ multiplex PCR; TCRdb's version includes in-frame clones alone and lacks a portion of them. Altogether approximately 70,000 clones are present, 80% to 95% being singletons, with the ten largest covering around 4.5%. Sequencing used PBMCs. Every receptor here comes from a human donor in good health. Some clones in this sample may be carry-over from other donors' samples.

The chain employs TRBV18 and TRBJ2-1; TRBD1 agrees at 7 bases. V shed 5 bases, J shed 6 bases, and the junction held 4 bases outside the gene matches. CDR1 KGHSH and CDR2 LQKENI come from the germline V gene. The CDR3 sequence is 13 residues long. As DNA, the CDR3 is TGTGCCAGCTCATCAGGACAGGTCAATGAGCAGTTCTTC. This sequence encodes CASSSGQVNEQFF.

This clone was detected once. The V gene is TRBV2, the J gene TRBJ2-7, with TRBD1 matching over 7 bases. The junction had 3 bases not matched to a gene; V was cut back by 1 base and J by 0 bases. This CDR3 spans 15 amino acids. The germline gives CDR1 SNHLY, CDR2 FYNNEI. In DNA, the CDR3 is TGTGCCAGCAGTGAAGGGGACAGCGTCTCCTACGAGCAGTACTTC. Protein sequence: CASSEGDSVSYEQYF.

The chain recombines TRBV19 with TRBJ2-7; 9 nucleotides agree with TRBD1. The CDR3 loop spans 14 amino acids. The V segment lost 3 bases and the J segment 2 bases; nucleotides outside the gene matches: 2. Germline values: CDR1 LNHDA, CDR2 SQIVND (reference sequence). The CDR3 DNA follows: TGTGCCAGTAGTATGACAGGGGGAGCCTACGAGCAGTACTTC. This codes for CASSMTGGAYEQYF.

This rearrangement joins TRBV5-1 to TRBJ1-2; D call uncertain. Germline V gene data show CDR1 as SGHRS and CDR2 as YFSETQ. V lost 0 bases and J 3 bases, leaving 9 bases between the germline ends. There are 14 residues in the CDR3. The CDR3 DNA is TGCGCCAGCAGCTTGGGGTTAAGAGACTATGGCTACACCTTC. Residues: CASSLGLRDYGYTF.

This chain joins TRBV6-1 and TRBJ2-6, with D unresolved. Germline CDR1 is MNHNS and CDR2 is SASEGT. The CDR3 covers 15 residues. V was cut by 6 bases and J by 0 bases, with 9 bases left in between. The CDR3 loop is CASRPGSSGANVLTF. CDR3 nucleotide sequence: TGTGCCAGCAGGCCAGGAAGCTCTGGGGCCAACGTCCTGACTTTC.

The CDR3: CASSEGHAGANVLTF. The DNA of the CDR3 is TGTGCCAGCAGTGAGGGACACGCGGGGGCCAACGTCCTGACTTTC. The chain links TRBV2 to TRBJ2-6, with a weak D call TRBD1 (6 bases). Germline loops: CDR1 SNHLY, CDR2 FYNNEI. CDR3 size: 15 residues. V lost 3 bases to trimming and J lost 4 bases, with 10 bases between them.

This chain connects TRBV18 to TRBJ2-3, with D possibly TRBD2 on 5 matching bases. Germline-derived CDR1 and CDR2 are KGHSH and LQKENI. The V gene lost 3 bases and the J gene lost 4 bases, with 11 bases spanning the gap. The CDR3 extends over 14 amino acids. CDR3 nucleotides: TGTGCCAGCTCACCCGGGATAGGCCCAGATACGCAGTATTTT. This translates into CASSPGIGPDTQYF.

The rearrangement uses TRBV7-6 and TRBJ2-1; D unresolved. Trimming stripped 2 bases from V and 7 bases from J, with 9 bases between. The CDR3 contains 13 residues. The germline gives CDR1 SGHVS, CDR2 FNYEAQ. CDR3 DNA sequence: TGTGCCAGCAGCTTAATACATGATAATGAGCAGTTCTTC. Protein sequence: CASSLIHDNEQFF.

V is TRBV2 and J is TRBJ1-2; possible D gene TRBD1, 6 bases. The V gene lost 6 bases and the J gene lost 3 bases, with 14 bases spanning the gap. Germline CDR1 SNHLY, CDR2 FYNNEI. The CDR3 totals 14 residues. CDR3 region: CASRAPRQDYGYTF. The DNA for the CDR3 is TGTGCCAGCAGGGCCCCACGACAGGACTATGGCTACACCTTC.

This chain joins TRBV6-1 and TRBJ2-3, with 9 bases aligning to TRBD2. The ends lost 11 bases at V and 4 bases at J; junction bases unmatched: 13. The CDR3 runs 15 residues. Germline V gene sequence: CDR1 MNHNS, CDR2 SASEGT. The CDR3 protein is CASLVWTSVADTQYF. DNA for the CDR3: TGTGCCTCACTGGTGTGGACTAGCGTCGCAGATACGCAGTATTTT.

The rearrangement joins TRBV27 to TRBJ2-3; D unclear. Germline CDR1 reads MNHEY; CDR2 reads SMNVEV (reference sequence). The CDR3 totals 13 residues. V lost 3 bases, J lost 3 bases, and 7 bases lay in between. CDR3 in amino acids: CASSLERTDTQYF. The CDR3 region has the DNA TGTGCCAGCAGTTTGGAGAGAACAGATACGCAGTATTTT.

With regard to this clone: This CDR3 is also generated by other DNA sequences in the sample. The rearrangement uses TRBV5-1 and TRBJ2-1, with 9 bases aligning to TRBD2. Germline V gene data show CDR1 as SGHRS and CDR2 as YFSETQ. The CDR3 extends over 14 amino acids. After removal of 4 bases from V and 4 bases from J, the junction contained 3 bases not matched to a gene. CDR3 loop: CASSPSGGYNEQFF. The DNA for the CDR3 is TGCGCCAGCAGCCCCAGCGGGGGGTACAATGAGCAGTTCTTC.

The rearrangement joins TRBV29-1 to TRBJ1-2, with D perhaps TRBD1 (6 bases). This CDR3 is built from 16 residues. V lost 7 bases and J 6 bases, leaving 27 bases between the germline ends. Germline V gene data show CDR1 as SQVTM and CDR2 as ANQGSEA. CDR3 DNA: TGCAGCGGCGGCGGGGGGGGGCCCGGGACAATCAATGGCTACACCTTC. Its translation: CSGGGGGPGTINGYTF.

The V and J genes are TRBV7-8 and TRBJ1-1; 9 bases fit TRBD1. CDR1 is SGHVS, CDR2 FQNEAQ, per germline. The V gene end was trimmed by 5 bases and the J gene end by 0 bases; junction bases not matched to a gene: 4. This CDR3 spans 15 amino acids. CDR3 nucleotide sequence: TGTGCCAGCAGCGCGGGACAGGGTCTGAACACTGAAGCTTTCTTT. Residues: CASSAGQGLNTEAFF. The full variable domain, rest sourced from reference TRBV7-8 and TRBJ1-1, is GAGVSQSPRYKVAKRGQDVALRCDPISGHVSLFWYQQALGQGPEFLTYFQNEAQLDKSGLPSDRFFAERPEGSVSTLKIQRTQQEDSAVYLCASSAGQGLNTEAFFGQGTRLTVV.